This T cell receptor (beta chain) stems from a study of CD8 T cells in ankylosing spondylitis. The study, taken as a whole, reports: Roughly 8 highly homologous variants formed a TCR beta motif that appeared characteristic of ankylosing spondylitis blood. The clones that were linked to disease were reported to be significantly enriched in matched synovial fluid samples from ankylosing spondylitis patients.

Germline V gene sequence: CDR1 LGHNA, CDR2 YNFKEQ. V was cut by 3 bases and J by 5 bases, with 11 bases left in between. The length of the CDR3 is 14 residues. As the method for making TCR beta libraries, quantitative 5'-RACE with molecular barcodes was used. Using its own MiXCR run on the 5' RACE reads, TCRdb lists one record per CDR3 protein. Of 350,000 or so distinct CDR3 sequences in the sample, roughly 14% were seen once. This clonotype has just a few counts. The antigen is not known. The specimen sequenced was blood, either unsorted or a sorted T cell fraction (not recorded which). V usage is TRBV4-2 and J usage is TRBJ1-5; no clear D gene. The clonotype originates from a male donor with ankylosing spondylitis or in good health (not recorded which). In DNA, the CDR3 is TGTGCCAGCAGCCAGGACCCAACCCATCAGCCCCAGCATTTT. Translation: CASSQDPTHQPQHF.